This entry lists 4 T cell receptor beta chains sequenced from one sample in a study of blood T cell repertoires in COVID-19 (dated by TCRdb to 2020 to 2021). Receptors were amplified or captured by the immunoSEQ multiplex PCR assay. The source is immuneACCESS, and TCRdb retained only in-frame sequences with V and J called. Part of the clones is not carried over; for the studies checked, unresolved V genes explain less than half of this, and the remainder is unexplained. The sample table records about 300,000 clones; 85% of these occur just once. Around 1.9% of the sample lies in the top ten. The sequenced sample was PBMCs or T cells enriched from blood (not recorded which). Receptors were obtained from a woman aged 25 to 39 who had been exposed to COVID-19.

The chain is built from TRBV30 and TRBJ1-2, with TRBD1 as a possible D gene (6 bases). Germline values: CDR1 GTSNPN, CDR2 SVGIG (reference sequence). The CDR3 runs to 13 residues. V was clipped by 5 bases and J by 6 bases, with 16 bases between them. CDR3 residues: CAWGKLTGNGYTF. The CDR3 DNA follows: TGTGCCTGGGGTAAACTCACAGGGAATGGCTACACCTTC.

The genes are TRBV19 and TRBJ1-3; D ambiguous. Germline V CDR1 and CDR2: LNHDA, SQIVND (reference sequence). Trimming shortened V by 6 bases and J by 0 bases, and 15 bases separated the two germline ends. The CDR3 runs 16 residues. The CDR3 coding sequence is TGTGCCAGTAGCAAAACGACTGATAGCTCTGGAAACACCATATATTTT. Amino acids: CASSKTTDSSGNTIYF.

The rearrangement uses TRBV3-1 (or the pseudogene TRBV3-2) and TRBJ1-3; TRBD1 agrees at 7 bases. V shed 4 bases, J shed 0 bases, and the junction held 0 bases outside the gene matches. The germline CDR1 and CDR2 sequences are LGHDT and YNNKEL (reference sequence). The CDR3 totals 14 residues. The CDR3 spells CASSRQGSGNTIYF. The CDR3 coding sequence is TGTGCCAGCAGCCGACAGGGCTCTGGAAACACCATATATTTT.

CDR3 bases: TGTGCCAGCAGTGGGACAGGGGGCGGTGAGACCCAGTACTTC. This translates into CASSGTGGGETQYF. The rearrangement joins TRBV2 to TRBJ2-5; 11 bases map to TRBD1. The CDR3 length is 14 residues. Germline-derived CDR1 and CDR2 are SNHLY and FYNNEI. V was clipped by 4 bases and J by 5 bases; unmatched bases: 3.